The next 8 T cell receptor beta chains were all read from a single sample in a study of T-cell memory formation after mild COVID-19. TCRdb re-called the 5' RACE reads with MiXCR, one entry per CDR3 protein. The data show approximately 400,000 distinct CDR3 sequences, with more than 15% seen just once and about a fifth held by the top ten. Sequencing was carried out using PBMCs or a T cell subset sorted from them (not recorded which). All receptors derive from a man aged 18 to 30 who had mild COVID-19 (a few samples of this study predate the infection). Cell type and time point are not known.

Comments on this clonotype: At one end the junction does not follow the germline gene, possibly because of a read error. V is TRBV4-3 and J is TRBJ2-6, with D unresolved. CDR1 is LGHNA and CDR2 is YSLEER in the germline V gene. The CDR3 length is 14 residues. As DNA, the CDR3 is TGCTCCAGCAGCGTAAGCTCTGGGGCCAACGTCCTGACTTTC. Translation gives CSSSVSSGANVLTF.

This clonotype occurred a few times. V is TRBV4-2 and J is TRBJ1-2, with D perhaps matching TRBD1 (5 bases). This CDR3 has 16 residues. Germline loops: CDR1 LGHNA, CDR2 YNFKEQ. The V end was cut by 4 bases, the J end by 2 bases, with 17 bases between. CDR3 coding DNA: TGTGCCAGCAGCCTCCTCGGGACCCAGGGCAACTATGGCTACACCTTC. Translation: CASSLLGTQGNYGYTF.

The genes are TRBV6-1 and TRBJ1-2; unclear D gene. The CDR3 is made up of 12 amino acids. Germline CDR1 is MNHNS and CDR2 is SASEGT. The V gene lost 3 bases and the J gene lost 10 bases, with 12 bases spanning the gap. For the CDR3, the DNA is TGTGCCAGCAGTGATAGAGGATTAGCCTACACCTTC. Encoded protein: CASSDRGLAYTF.

The DNA of the CDR3 is TGTGCCACTAGGGTACTCACAGATACGCAGTATTTT. It codes for CATRVLTDTQYF. This chain links TRBV2 with TRBJ2-3; D gene unclear. The CDR3 runs to 12 residues. V lost 10 bases to trimming and J lost 2 bases, with 10 bases between them. Germline CDR1 and CDR2: SNHLY and FYNNEI.

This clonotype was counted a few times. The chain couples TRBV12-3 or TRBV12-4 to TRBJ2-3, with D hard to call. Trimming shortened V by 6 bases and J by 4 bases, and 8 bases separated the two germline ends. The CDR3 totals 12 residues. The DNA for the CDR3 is TGTGCCAGCAGGCGGCATGCAGATACGCAGTATTTT. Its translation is CASRRHADTQYF.

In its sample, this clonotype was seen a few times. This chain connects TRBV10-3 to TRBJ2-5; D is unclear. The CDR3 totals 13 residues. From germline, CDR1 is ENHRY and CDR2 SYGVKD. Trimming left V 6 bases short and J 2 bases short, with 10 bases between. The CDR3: CAIRSVGQETQYF. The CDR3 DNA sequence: TGTGCCATCAGGTCGGTGGGGCAAGAGACCCAGTACTTC.

CDR3 coding DNA: TGTGCCAGCGGGGCGGGTCGGCTCACCGGGGAGCTGTTTTTT. Its protein is CASGAGRLTGELFF. V gene TRBV7-8 combines with J gene TRBJ2-2; the D call may be TRBD1 or TRBD2 (5 bases each). The CDR3 loop spans 14 amino acids. Trimming stripped 8 bases from V and 4 bases from J, with 14 bases between. In germline, CDR1 is SGHVS, CDR2 FQNEAQ.

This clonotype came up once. The CDR3 loop is CASREGGRSYEQYV. The CDR3 nucleotides read TGTGCCAGCAGGGAGGGCGGACGGAGCTACGAGCAGTACGTC. This chain links TRBV28 with TRBJ2-7, with D maybe TRBD2 (6 bases). The CDR3 is 14 residues long. Trimming pared 6 bases from V and 3 bases from J, leaving 15 bases between. Looked up from germline, CDR1 is MDHEN and CDR2 is SYDVKM.